Detailed here is one T cell receptor (beta chain). What it binds is unknown. Regions amplified from RNA transcripts were the TCR beta CDR3 regions. Carried out on the TCR CDR3, a first-round RT-PCR used the HTBI primer set. Using its own MiXCR run on the multiplex PCR reads, TCRdb lists one record per CDR3 protein. Here the sample spans some 690,000 distinct CDR3 sequences, 17% being singletons. This sample stems from a study of T cells in Graves' hyperthyroidism and ophthalmopathy. The hyperthyroidism was newly diagnosed and had lasted under 2 months; the patients were aged 18 to 65. Germline V lookup: CDR1 SGHTA, CDR2 FQGTGA. The CDR3 loop spans 16 amino acids. Between the trimmed V and J ends, which lost 0 bases and 7 bases, there was a span of 16 bases. Notes on the study in general: Most thyroid clonotypes with frequency above 0.001 were detected in blood. Ophthalmopathy stood apart from stable hyperthyroidism in a 13 V-J model.

The receptor was isolated from a man aged 50 to 60 with Graves' hyperthyroidism. The chain links TRBV7-3 to TRBJ2-1; D is uncertain. Sequencing was done on a sample of blood. The CDR3 DNA reads as TGTGCCAGCAGCTTAACGACCCTCTCGGCGGTAAATGAGCAGTTCTTC. Amino acid sequence: CASSLTTLSAVNEQFF.